This T cell receptor beta chain was recorded in a study of CD8+CD57+ T cells in acquired aplastic anemia. Looked up from germline, CDR1 is SGHVS and CDR2 is FQNEAQ. V lost 5 bases, J lost 1 base, and 4 bases stayed unmatched. CDR3 length: 15 amino acids. Selection for sequencing was limited to patients who had shown CD8+CD57+ cell expansion by flow cytometry. Blood samples were obtained from patients who had received no prior therapy. The study profiled TCR beta VDJ and CDR3 using genomic DNA as template. TCRdb re-derived calls from the reads in MiXCR, one entry per CDR3 protein. The table records around 290,000 distinct CDR3 sequences, roughly 61% of them present only once.

This sequence was found in a human donor with aplastic anemia. Sequencing was done on a sample of sorted CD4+, CD8+, or CD8+CD57+ T cells (not recorded which) from PBMCs. The chain recombines TRBV7-8 with TRBJ1-1; 10 positions match TRBD1. Here the CDR3 reads CASSLGTGENTEAFF. The CDR3 DNA sequence: TGTGCCAGCAGCCTAGGGACAGGGGAGAACACTGAAGCTTTCTTT. Full variable domain (remainder filled in from reference TRBV7-8 and TRBJ1-1): GAGVSQSPRYKVAKRGQDVALRCDPISGHVSLFWYQQALGQGPEFLTYFQNEAQLDKSGLPSDRFFAERPEGSVSTLKIQRTQQEDSAVYLCASSLGTGENTEAFFGQGTRLTVV.